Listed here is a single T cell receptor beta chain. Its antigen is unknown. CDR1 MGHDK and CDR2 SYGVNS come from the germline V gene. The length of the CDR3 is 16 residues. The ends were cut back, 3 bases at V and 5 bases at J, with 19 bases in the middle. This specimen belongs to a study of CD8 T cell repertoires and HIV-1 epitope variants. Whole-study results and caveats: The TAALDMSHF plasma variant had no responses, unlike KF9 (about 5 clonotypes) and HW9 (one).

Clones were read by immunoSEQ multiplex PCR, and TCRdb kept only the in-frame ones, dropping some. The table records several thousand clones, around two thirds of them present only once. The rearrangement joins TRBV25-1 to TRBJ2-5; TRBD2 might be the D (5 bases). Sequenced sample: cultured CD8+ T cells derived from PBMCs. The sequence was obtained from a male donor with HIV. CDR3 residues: CASSDPNSRGIETQYF. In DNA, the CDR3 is TGTGCCAGCAGTGATCCCAATAGTCGGGGTATCGAGACCCAGTACTTC.